The sample holds a few counts of the clone carrying this T cell receptor (beta chain). Produced via immunoSEQ multiplex PCR; TCRdb's table is partial and in-frame only. This repertoire shows about 130,000 clones, 75% to 95% found once; its top ten account for 2% to 3%. The data originate from a study of control samples from healthy donors and cancer patients. There are 13 residues in the CDR3. V lost 2 bases and J lost 2, with 6 bases in between. CDR1 and CDR2 from the germline V gene are SEHNR and FQNEAQ (reference sequence). The gene calls are TRBV7-9 and TRBJ1-2, with D hard to call. The sequencing sample was made of blood. The origin of this receptor is a man between 35 and 55 years old in good health. The DNA of the CDR3 is TGTGCCAGCAGCTTAAGGCAAAACTATGGCTACACCTTC. Protein: CASSLRQNYGYTF.